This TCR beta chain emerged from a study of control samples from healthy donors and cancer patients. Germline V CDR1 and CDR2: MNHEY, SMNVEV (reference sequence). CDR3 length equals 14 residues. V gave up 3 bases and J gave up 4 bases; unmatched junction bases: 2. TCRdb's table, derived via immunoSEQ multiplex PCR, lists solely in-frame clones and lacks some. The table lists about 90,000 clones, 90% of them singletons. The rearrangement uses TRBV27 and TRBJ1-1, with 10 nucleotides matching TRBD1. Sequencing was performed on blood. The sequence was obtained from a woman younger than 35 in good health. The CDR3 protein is CASSLTGGITEAFF. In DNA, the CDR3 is TGTGCCAGCAGTTTGACAGGGGGCATCACTGAAGCTTTCTTT.